Shown below are 4 T cell receptor beta chains from a single sample sequenced in a study of cytomegalovirus exposure and HLA in healthy donors. Primers for the PCR totalled 60 Vbeta and 13 Jbeta. This table comes from immunoSEQ multiplex PCR, and its TCRdb copy is limited to in-frame clones, with some not included. The sample holds some 250,000 clones; roughly 82% are singletons and the top ten take around 5%. Sequenced sample: PBMCs. These receptors were taken from a woman between 40 and 50 years old in good health and CMV-seropositive.

About this clone: An end of the junction does not agree with germline; a read error may underlie this. This chain connects TRBV19 to TRBJ1-2; tentative D call: TRBD1 (5 bases). The CDR3 covers 14 residues. Per germline, CDR1 LNHDA and CDR2 SQIVND (reference sequence). This CDR3 is CASRIGTAGYGYTF. The CDR3 nucleotides read TGTGCCAGTAGGATAGGGACGGCGGGCTATGGCTACACCTTC.

A remark on this clone: Other DNA sequences from this sample encode an identical CDR3 as well. The V gene is TRBV30, the J gene TRBJ1-1; TRBD1 might be the D (5 bases). CDR3 length: 12 amino acids. V was clipped by 0 bases and J by 5 bases, with 7 bases between them. The germline gives CDR1 GTSNPN, CDR2 SVGIG (reference sequence). CDR3 coding DNA: TGTGCCTGGAGTGTTCGGGGGACTGAAGCTTTCTTT. This encodes CAWSVRGTEAFF.

As regards this clone: At one end, the junction sequence differs from germline, possibly due to a read error. The rearrangement uses TRBV7-9 and TRBJ1-1; tentatively, D is TRBD1 (5 bases). Germline V gene lookup returns CDR1 SEHNR and CDR2 FQNEAQ (reference sequence). This CDR3 has 13 residues. The CDR3 sequence: CSSSFQTETEAFF. The CDR3, as DNA: TGTTCCAGCAGCTTTCAGACAGAGACTGAAGCTTTCTTT.

This clone was recorded a few times. The chain links TRBV7-2 to TRBJ2-7; 9 nucleotides line up with TRBD1. V shed 4 bases, J shed 3 bases, and the junction held 4 bases outside the gene matches. CDR1 is SGHTA, CDR2 FQGNSA, per germline. The CDR3 is 14 amino acids. The CDR3 DNA is TGTGCCAGCAGCTACTCGGGACAGGGCTACGAGCAGTACTTC. It specifies CASSYSGQGYEQYF.